The present T cell receptor (beta chain) was sequenced within a study of identical twins. TCRdb reanalysed the 5' RACE reads using MiXCR and keeps one entry per CDR3 protein. The sample gives about 190,000 distinct CDR3 sequences, about a sixth of which show up once; roughly two fifths is in the top ten. Looked up from germline, CDR1 is MNHEY and CDR2 is SMNVEV (reference sequence). Trimming pared 1 base from V and 1 base from J, leaving 11 bases between. This CDR3 comprises 16 residues. Separately, the same data were catalogued under a study of T cells expressing NK-cell markers.

The TCR sequence derives from a woman under 30 in good health. This rearrangement joins TRBV27 to TRBJ1-5; perhaps TRBD1 as D (6 bases). Sequenced sample: CD8+ T cells sorted from blood. The CDR3 nucleotides read TGTGCCAGCAGTTTATTGGGGACAACGAGCAATCAGCCCCAGCATTTT. This encodes CASSLLGTTSNQPQHF.